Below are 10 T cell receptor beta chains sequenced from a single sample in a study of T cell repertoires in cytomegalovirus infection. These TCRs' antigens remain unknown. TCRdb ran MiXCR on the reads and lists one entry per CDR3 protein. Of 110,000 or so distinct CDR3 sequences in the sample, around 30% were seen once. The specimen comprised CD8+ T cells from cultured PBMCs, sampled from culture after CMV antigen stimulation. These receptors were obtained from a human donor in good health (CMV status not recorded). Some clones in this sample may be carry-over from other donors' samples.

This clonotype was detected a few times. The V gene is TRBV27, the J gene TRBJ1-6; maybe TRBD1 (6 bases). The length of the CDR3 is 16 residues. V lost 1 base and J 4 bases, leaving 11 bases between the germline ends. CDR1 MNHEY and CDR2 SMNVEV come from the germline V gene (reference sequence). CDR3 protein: CASSLYQGMYNSPLHF. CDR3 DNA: TGTGCCAGCAGTTTATATCAGGGGATGTATAATTCACCCCTCCACTTT.

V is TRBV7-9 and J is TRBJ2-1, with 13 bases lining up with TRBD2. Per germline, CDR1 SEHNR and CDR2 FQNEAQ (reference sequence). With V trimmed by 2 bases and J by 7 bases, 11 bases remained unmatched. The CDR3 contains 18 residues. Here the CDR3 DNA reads TGTGCCAGCAGCTTATTTCCCCTACTAGCGGGGGGGCCTAATGAGCAGTTCTTC. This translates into CASSLFPLLAGGPNEQFF.

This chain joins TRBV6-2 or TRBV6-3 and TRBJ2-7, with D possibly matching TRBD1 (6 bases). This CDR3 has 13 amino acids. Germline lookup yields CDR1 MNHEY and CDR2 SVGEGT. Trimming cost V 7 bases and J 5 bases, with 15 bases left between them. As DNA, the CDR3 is TGTGCCAGCATGGAGGCAGGGGCCGACGAGCAGTACTTC. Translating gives CASMEAGADEQYF.

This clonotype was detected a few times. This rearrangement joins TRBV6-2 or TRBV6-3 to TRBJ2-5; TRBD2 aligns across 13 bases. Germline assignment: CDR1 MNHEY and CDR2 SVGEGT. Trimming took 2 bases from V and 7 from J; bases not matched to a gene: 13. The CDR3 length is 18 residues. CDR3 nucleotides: TGTGCCAGCAGTTACCAGGGACTAGCGGGAACTTACCACGGGACCCAGTACTTC. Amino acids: CASSYQGLAGTYHGTQYF.

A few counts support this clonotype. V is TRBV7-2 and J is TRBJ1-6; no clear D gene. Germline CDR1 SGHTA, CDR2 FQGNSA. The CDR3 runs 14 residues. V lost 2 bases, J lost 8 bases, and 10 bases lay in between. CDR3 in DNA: TGTGCCAGCAGCTTACTTCTTTGGTATTCACCCCTCCACTTT. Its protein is CASSLLLWYSPLHF.

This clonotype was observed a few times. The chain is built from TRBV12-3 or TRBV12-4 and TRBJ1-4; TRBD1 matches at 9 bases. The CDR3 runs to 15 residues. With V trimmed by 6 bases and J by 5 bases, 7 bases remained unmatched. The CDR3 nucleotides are TGTGCCAGCAGCTCTCCGGGACAGGGAAATGAAAAACTGTTTTTT. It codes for CASSSPGQGNEKLFF.

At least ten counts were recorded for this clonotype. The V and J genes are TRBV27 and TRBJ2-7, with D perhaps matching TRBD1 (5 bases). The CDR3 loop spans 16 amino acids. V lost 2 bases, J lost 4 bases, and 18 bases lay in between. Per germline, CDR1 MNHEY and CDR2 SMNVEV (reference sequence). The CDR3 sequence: CASSLGRSTASYEQYF. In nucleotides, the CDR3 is TGTGCCAGCAGTTTAGGCCGCTCGACAGCTAGTTACGAGCAGTACTTC.

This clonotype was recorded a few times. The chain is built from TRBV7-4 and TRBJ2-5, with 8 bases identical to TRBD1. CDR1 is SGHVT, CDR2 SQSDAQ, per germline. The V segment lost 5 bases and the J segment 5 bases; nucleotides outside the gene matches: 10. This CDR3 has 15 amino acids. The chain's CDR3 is CASSPRTGPIETQYF. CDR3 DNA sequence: TGTGCCAGCAGCCCCAGGACAGGGCCGATTGAGACCCAGTACTTC.

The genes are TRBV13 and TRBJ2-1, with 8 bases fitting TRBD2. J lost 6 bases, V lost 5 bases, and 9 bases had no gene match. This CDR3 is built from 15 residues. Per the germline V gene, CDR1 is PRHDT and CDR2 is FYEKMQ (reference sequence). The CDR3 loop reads CASSPGRGYPNEQFF. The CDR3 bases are TGTGCCAGCAGCCCCGGGAGGGGTTATCCCAATGAGCAGTTCTTC.

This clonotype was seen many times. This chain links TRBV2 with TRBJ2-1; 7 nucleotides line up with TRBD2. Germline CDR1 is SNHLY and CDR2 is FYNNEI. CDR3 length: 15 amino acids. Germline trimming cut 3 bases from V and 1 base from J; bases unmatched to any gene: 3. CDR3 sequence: CASSEGAGSYNEQFF. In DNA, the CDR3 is TGTGCCAGCAGTGAGGGAGCGGGGTCCTACAATGAGCAGTTCTTC.